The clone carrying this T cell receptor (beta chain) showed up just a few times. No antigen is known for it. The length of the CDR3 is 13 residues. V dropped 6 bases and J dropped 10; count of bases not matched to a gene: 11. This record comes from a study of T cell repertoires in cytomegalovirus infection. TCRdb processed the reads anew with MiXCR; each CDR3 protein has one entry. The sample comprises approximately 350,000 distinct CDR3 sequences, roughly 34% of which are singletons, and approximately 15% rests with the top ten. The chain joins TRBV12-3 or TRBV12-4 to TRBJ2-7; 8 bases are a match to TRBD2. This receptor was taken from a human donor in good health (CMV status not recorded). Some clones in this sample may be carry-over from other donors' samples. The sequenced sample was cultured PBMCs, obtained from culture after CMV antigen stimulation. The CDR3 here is CASSLFREGIQYV. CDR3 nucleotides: TGTGCCAGCAGCCTATTCCGGGAGGGGATACAGTACGTC.